This T cell receptor (beta chain) was retrieved from a study of CD8+ T cells in alopecia areata. Study in general: Percent of scalp involved defined treated patients' severity scores.

Investigators isolated RNA and reverse transcribed it into cDNA to act as the sequencing template. Sequencing was performed with immunoSEQ multiplex PCR; in TCRdb, only in-frame clones are kept and a portion is missing. The repertoire holds about 90,000 clones, 44% seen once, with roughly 18% in the top ten. Germline assignment: CDR1 MGHRA and CDR2 YSYEKL. J was trimmed by 4 bases and V by 2 bases; bases with no gene match: 7. The CDR3 contains 16 residues. Study results and limitations: In scalp and blood during tofacitinib, many expanded lesional clones persisted. Normal scalp showed lower clonality than lesional scalp, especially alopecia totalis/universalis. Both scalp clonality and the expanded CD8+ clones among the top 100 showed a significant decrease with tofacitinib.

Treatment of the sample: oral pan-JAK inhibitor, 5-10 mg twice daily. This clone was seen only a few times. Its specificity is unknown. This TCR was recovered from a human donor with alopecia areata. The source material was CD8+ T cells sorted from blood, sampled at week 24, from a patient treated with tofacitinib. The J gene is TRBJ2-7, the V gene TRBV4-1, with 11 bases fitting TRBD2. CDR3 in DNA: TGCGCCAGCAGCCAAACTAGCGGGAGCCCCAGGTACGAGCAGTACTTC. Translated: CASSQTSGSPRYEQYF.